Listed below are T cell receptor beta chains from one sample, sequenced in a study of T cell responses to AZD1222 COVID-19 vaccine. The assay was immunoSEQ multiplex PCR, and TCRdb's table has in-frame clones only and misses some. The sample lists around 140,000 clones; approximately 92% were seen once. The sequencing here drew on peripheral blood, taken on day 0 of AZD1222 vaccination. These receptors all come from an adult in good health. Each CDR3 is given with its conserved first and last residue. The order of the fields is J gene, CDR3 length, V gene, CDR3 protein.

J gene: TRBJ1-6; CDR3 length: 13; V gene: TRBV6-5; CDR3 protein: CASSYQGYSPLHF
J gene: TRBJ1-3; CDR3 length: 13; V gene: TRBV30; CDR3 protein: CAWSGGTGNTIYF
J gene: TRBJ1-5; CDR3 length: 12; V gene: TRBV6-1; CDR3 protein: CASTMGLQPQHF
J gene: TRBJ1-5; CDR3 length: 16; V gene: TRBV27; CDR3 protein: CASSPVRSVGNQPQHF
J gene: TRBJ2-2; CDR3 length: 13; V gene: TRBV7-2; CDR3 protein: CASSSRDSGELFF
J gene: TRBJ2-7; CDR3 length: 14; V gene: TRBV3-1/TRBV3-2; CDR3 protein: CASSPLYSSGEQYF
J gene: TRBJ1-1; CDR3 length: 17; V gene: TRBV19; CDR3 protein: CASSTIFAGREGRLAFF
J gene: TRBJ2-6; CDR3 length: 12; V gene: TRBV7-2; CDR3 protein: CASSFPSYVLTF
J gene: TRBJ2-1; CDR3 length: 12; V gene: TRBV29-1; CDR3 protein: CSVVRPSNEQFF
J gene: TRBJ1-2; CDR3 length: 15; V gene: TRBV27; CDR3 protein: CASSFWGQGAYGYTF
J gene: TRBJ2-7; CDR3 length: 14; V gene: TRBV2; CDR3 protein: CASTAANRPYEQYF
J gene: TRBJ2-6; CDR3 length: 17; V gene: TRBV3-1/TRBV3-2; CDR3 protein: CASSQRGEEAGANVLTF
J gene: TRBJ2-7; CDR3 length: 11; V gene: TRBV28; CDR3 protein: CASSLLHEQYF
J gene: TRBJ2-4; CDR3 length: 14; V gene: TRBV7-2; CDR3 protein: CASSPGTPKNIQYF
J gene: TRBJ2-3; CDR3 length: 14; V gene: TRBV7-3; CDR3 protein: CASSLMTSTDTQYF
J gene: TRBJ1-5; CDR3 length: 15; V gene: TRBV6-5; CDR3 protein: CASRYRSLGNQPQHF
J gene: TRBJ1-6; CDR3 length: 15; V gene: TRBV6-1; CDR3 protein: CASSEVGPGNSPLHF
J gene: TRBJ2-5; CDR3 length: 17; V gene: TRBV5-1; CDR3 protein: CASSSGLAGGIQETQYF
J gene: TRBJ2-7; CDR3 length: 17; V gene: TRBV5-1; CDR3 protein: CASSSMALVPDDYEQYF
J gene: TRBJ1-4; CDR3 length: 14; V gene: TRBV7-9; CDR3 protein: CASSPGLANEKLFF
J gene: TRBJ2-5; CDR3 length: 16; V gene: TRBV7-2; CDR3 protein: CASSLGVSRNQETQYF
J gene: TRBJ1-2; CDR3 length: 13; V gene: TRBV28; CDR3 protein: CASSLDRRDGYTF
J gene: TRBJ1-4; CDR3 length: 14; V gene: TRBV29-1; CDR3 protein: CSAQTGTGNEKLFF